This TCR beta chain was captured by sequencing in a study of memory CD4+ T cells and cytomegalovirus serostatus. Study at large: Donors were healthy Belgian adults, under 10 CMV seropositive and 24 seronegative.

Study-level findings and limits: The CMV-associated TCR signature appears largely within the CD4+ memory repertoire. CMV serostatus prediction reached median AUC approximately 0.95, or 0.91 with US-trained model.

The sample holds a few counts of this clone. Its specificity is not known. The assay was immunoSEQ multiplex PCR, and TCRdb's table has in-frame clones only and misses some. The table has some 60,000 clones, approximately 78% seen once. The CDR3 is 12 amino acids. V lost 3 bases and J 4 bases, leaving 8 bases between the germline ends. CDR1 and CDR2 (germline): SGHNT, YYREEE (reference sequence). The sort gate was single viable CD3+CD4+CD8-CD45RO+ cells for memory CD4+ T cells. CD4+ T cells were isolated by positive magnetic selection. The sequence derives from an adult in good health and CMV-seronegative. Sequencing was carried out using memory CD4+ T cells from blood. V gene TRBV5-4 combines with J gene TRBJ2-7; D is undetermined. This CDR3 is CASSSGRYEQYF. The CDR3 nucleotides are TGTGCCAGCAGCTCCGGACGGTACGAGCAGTACTTC.